This entry lists 5 T cell receptor beta chains sequenced from one sample in a study of CD8+ T cells in alopecia areata. cDNA prepared by RNA extraction and subsequent reverse transcription served as the template for sequencing. Profiled with immunoSEQ multiplex PCR; TCRdb holds only in-frame clones, not every one. The table lists around 200,000 clones, 63% of them singletons. The sequencing used CD4+ T cells sorted from blood, collected at week 0. The source is a human donor with alopecia areata.

Turning to this clone: One end of the junction does not line up with germline, which may come from a read error. This chain links TRBV25-1 with TRBJ2-7; D uncertain. Germline values: CDR1 MGHDK, CDR2 SYGVNS. The CDR3 is made up of 14 amino acids. This CDR3 is CASRETGLFYEQYF. The CDR3 bases are TGTGCCAGCCGTGAAACCGGCCTTTTCTACGAGCAGTACTTC.

The chain combines TRBV9 with TRBJ2-3; the D gene is possibly TRBD2 (6 bases). Germline V lookup: CDR1 SGDLS, CDR2 YYNGEE. The CDR3 extends over 16 amino acids. V was trimmed by 0 bases and J by 4 bases, leaving 15 bases between them. CDR3 nucleotides: TGTGCCAGCAGCGTAGCTACTGGGGACTTTGCAGATACGCAGTATTTT. Its translation is CASSVATGDFADTQYF.

The V call is TRBV18, the J call TRBJ2-2; D not resolved. There are 12 residues in the CDR3. Germline V gene sequence: CDR1 KGHSH, CDR2 LQKENI. V lost 5 bases and J 3 bases, leaving 4 bases between the germline ends. In nucleotides, the CDR3 is TGTGCCAGCTCAAGATACACCGGGGAGCTGTTTTTT. This sequence encodes CASSRYTGELFF.

This clone was counted only a few times. The chain joins TRBV9 to TRBJ2-3, with TRBD1 identical over 8 bases. CDR3 length equals 15 residues. Trimming cost V 1 base and J 4 bases; bases outside gene matches: 5. Germline V gene data show CDR1 as SGDLS and CDR2 as YYNGEE. The CDR3 sequence is CASSVNPGGADTQYF. CDR3 bases: TGTGCCAGCAGCGTAAACCCAGGGGGCGCAGATACGCAGTATTTT.

V usage is TRBV29-1 and J usage is TRBJ2-7, with 7 nucleotides matching TRBD1. Looked up from germline, CDR1 is SQVTM and CDR2 is ANQGSEA. The junction had 4 bases not matched to a gene; V was cut back by 6 bases and J by 2 bases. The CDR3 loop spans 12 amino acids. As DNA, the CDR3 is TGCAGCGTGGCTGGGACAGCCTACGAGCAGTACTTC. It codes for CSVAGTAYEQYF.